The source of this T cell receptor (beta chain) is a study of metastatic and nonmetastatic thyroid tumors. About the research overall: Repertoires of blood and of tissue (tumor or nodule) from malignant and benign thyroid patients were compared.

Per the study methods: Clinicopathological groups differed in CDR3, with these differences serving to build a distant-metastasis classifier for papillary thyroid cancer. TCRdb reprocessed the PCR reads using MiXCR. The V and J calls, along with clone size, are taken from TCRdb and not from the paper's own processing. The table shows over 20,000 clones, with 28% occurring only once. The CDR3 contains 11 residues. V lost 4 bases to trimming and J lost 8 bases, with 8 bases between them. In regard to this clone: The antigen is not known.

Thyroid surgery had not been preceded by any treatment in any patient. General study results and limits: TCR beta diversity was reportedly significantly higher in malignant thyroid tumors than benign nodules, in blood and tumor.

This sequence was found in a male donor with papillary thyroid cancer or a benign thyroid nodule (not recorded which). Some clones in this sample may be carry-over from other donors' samples. Sequenced sample: tumor tissue. V and J are TRBV12-3 or TRBV12-4 and TRBJ1-1; perhaps TRBD1 as D (5 bases). The CDR3 nucleotides read TGTGCCAGCAGTTGGGGGGTAGAAGCTTTCTTT. As protein: CASSWGVEAFF.